These 6 T cell receptor beta chains came from one sample sequenced in a study of blood T cell repertoires in COVID-19. Here immunoSEQ multiplex PCR was the method, and the copy in TCRdb shows in-frame clones only, minus some. The sample lists 74,000 or so clones, about 87% occurring once. The specimen was peripheral blood. The receptors derive from a human donor in a cohort sampled during active COVID-19.

The sample holds one count of this clone. J is TRBJ1-2 and V is TRBV30, with a tentative D call TRBD1 (6 bases). Trimming took 0 bases from V and 5 from J, leaving 10 bases between them. This CDR3 has 13 residues. The V gene's germline CDR1 is GTSNPN and CDR2 SVGIG (reference sequence). CDR3 DNA: TGTGCCTGGAGTGTCGGGGGGCTGTATGGCTACACCTTC. Translating gives CAWSVGGLYGYTF.

The chain carries TRBV30 and TRBJ1-2, with TRBD1 matching over 7 bases. The CDR3 is 17 residues long. The V segment lost 0 bases and the J segment 6 bases; nucleotides outside the gene matches: 16. Germline lookup yields CDR1 GTSNPN and CDR2 SVGIG (reference sequence). CDR3 sequence (DNA): TGTGCCTGGAGTGTATGGGACAGCCGTCTTCGTTATGATGGCTACACCTTC. This encodes CAWSVWDSRLRYDGYTF.

This rearrangement joins TRBV7-9 to TRBJ1-1; D is unresolved. V was cut by 1 base and J by 1 base, with 7 bases left in between. Germline CDR1 and CDR2: SEHNR and FQNEAQ (reference sequence). CDR3 length: 14 amino acids. In DNA, the CDR3 is TGTGCCAGCAGCTTAGGATCAGGGAACACTGAAGCTTTCTTT. This encodes CASSLGSGNTEAFF.

The DNA of the CDR3 is TGCGCCAGCACACGCCGGGGAGGTGCGGGGGAGACCCAGTACTTC. It encodes CASTRRGGAGETQYF. V is TRBV5-1 and J is TRBJ2-5; D is possibly TRBD2 (6 bases). Germline V gene sequence: CDR1 SGHRS, CDR2 YFSETQ. The CDR3 is 15 amino acids. V lost 6 bases to trimming and J lost 5 bases, with 20 bases between them.

The genes are TRBV6-6 and TRBJ2-3; 14 nucleotides match TRBD2. The V gene's germline CDR1 is MNHNY and CDR2 SVGAGI (reference sequence). J gave up 2 bases and V 5 bases, and 3 bases lay outside the gene matches. This CDR3 is 16 amino acids long. The CDR3 here is CASSGGLAGVTDTQYF. The DNA for the CDR3 is TGTGCCAGCAGTGGGGGACTAGCGGGGGTCACAGATACGCAGTATTTT.

The rearrangement links TRBV6-2 or TRBV6-3 to TRBJ2-1; D unclear. CDR3 length: 12 amino acids. The germline CDR1 and CDR2 sequences are MNHEY and SVGEGT. The ends were cut back, 0 bases at V and 12 bases at J, with 9 bases in the middle. The CDR3, as DNA: TGTGCCAGCAGTTACTCCGAGCCCGGGCAGTTCTTC. Its protein product is CASSYSEPGQFF.